Below, one T cell receptor beta chain is given with its context. What it binds is not known. Primers: 60 Vbeta forward and 13 Jbeta reverse. The repertoire was sequenced with immunoSEQ multiplex PCR; TCRdb's copy has only in-frame clones and lacks some. The sample holds around 150,000 clones, 65% to 70% seen once. Per the germline V gene, CDR1 is MDHEN and CDR2 is SYDVKM. The V and J ends lost 6 bases and 3 bases, in that order; junction bases with no gene match: 17. This CDR3 has 20 residues. The data were obtained in a study of cytomegalovirus exposure and HLA in healthy donors. Whole-study results and caveats: TCR beta sequences numbering some 17,000 were associated with HLA alleles at 0.05 false discovery rate in a later analysis.

Material for sequencing was PBMCs. The receptor was derived from a woman between 18 and 29 years old in good health and CMV-seropositive. V is TRBV28 and J is TRBJ2-1; 13 bases match TRBD2. CDR3 bases: TGTGCCAGCAGGCCAGGGGTAGGGACTAGCGGGATTGCCGGCTACAATGAGCAGTTCTTC. This encodes CASRPGVGTSGIAGYNEQFF.